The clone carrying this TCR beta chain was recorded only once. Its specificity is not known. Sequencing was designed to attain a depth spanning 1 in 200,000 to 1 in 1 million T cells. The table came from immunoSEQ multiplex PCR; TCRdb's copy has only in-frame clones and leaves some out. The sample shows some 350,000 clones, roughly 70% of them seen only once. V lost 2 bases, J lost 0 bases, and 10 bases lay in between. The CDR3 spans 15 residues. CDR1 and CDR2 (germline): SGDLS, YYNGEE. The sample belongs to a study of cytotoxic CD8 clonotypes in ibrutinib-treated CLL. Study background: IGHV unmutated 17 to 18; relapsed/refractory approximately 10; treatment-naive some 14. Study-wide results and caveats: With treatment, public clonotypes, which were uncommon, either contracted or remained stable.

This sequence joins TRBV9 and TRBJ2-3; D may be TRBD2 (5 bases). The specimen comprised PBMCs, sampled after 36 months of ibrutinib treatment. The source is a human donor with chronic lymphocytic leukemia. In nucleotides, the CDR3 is TGTGCCAGCAGCGTTCCCAGCGGTAGCACAGATACGCAGTATTTT. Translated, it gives CASSVPSGSTDTQYF.